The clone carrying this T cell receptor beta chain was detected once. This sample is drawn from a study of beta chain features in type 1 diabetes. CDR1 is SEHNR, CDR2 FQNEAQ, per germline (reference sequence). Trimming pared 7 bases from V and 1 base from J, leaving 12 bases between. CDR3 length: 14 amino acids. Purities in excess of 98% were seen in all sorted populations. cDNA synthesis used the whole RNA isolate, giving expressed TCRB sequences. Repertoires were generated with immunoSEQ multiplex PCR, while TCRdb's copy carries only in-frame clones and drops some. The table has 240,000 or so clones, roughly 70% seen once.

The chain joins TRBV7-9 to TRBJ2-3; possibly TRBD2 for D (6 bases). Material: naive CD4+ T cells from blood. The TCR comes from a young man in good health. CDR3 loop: CASILRGGTDTQYF. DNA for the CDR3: TGTGCCAGCATCCTGCGGGGAGGCACAGATACGCAGTATTTT.